Below, 4 T cell receptor beta chains from the same sample are listed, as sequenced in a study of blood T cells in healthy people across ages. A sample-barcoded 5' primer and a J-beta primer mix were used in a second PCR of roughly 7 to 12 cycles. TCRdb independently ran MiXCR on the 5' RACE reads; one entry per CDR3 protein. The table records 600,000 to 650,000 distinct CDR3 sequences, around three fifths of them present only once. Source material: blood. The receptors were gathered from a man between 60 and 75 years old in good health.

The chain couples TRBV7-2 to TRBJ2-5; D perhaps matches TRBD2 (7 bases). TRBJ2-7 matches the DNA end more closely, so the J call is doubtful. The germline V gene has CDR1 SGHTA and CDR2 FQGNSA. CDR3 length: 17 residues. The CDR3 DNA follows: TGTGCCAGCAGCTTAGCGGTGGGGGCGGGGGCCTCGTACGAGCAGTACTTC. It yields the protein CASSLAVGAGASYEQYF.

The J gene is TRBJ2-7, the V gene TRBV20-1, with no clear D. Germline CDR1 is DFQATT and CDR2 is SNEGSKA (reference sequence). The CDR3 is made up of 16 amino acids. With 3 bases removed from V and 3 bases from J, the gap between germline ends came to 21 bases. CDR3 in amino acids: CSASAPAGGRGYEQYF. For the CDR3, the DNA is TGCAGTGCTAGTGCTCCCGCAGGCGGTAGAGGCTACGAGCAGTACTTC.

The J gene is TRBJ1-1, the V gene TRBV7-6, with D perhaps TRBD1 (5 bases). The CDR3 covers 14 residues. Germline V gives CDR1 SGHVS, CDR2 FNYEAQ. V was pared by 0 bases and J by 6 bases, with 11 bases between. The CDR3 DNA reads as TGTGCCAGCAGCTTAGCCTATAGGGGCCCTGAAGCTTTCTTT. Its protein product is CASSLAYRGPEAFF.

A single count supports this clonotype. CDR3 residues: CAISDGIRSIDTQYF. The CDR3 bases are TGTGCCATCAGTGATGGGATTCGGTCCATAGATACGCAGTATTTT. The chain carries TRBV10-3 and TRBJ2-3; D not certain. V was trimmed by 3 bases and J by 5 bases, leaving 15 bases between them. The CDR3 extends over 15 amino acids. Germline values: CDR1 ENHRY, CDR2 SYGVKD.